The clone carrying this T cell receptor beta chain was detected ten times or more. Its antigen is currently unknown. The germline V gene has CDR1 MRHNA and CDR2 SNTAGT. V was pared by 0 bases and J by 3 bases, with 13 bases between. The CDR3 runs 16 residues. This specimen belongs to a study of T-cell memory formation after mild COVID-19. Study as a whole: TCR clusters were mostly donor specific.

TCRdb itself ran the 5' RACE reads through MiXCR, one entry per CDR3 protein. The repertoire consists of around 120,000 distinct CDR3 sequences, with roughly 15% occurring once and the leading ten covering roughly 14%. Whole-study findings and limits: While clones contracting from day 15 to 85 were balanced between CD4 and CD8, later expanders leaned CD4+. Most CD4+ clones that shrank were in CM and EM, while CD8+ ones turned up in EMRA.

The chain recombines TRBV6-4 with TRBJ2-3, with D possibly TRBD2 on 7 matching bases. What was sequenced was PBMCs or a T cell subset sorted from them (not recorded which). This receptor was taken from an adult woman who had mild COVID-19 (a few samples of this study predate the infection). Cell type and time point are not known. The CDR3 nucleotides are TGTGCCAGCAGTGACTCGAAGGGGGGGCCAACAGATACGCAGTATTTT. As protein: CASSDSKGGPTDTQYF.